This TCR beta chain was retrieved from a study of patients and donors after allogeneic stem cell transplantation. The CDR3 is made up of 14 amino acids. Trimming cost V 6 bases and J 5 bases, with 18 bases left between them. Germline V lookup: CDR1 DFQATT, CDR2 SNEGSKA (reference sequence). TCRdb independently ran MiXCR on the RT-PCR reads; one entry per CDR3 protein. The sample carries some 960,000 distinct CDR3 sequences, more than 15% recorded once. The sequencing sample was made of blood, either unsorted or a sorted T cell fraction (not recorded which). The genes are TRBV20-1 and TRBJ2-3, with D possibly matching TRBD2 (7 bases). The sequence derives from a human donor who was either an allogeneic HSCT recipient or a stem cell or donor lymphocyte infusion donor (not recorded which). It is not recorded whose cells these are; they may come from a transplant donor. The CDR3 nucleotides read TGCAGTGCCCTAGGGGGGGGGAAAGGAGATACGCAGTATTTT. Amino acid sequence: CSALGGGKGDTQYF.